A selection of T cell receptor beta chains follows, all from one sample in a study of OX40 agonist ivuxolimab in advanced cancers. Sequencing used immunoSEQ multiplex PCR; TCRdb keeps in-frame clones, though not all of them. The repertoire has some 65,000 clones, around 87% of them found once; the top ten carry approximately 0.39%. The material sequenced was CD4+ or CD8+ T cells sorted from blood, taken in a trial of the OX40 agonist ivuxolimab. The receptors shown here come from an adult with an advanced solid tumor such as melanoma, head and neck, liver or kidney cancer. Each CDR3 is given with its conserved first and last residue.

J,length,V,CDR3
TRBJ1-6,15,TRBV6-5,CASTPRVGYNSPLHF
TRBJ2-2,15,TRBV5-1,CASSLSSANTGELFF
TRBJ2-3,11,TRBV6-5,CASGGTDTQYF
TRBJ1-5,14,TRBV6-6,CASSYDPLDQPQHF
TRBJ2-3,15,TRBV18,CASSPDGGGKDTQYF
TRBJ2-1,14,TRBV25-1,CASSAQGEGGKQFF
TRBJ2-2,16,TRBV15,CATSRDLGFNTGELFF
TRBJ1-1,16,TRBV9,CASSVAQTVMNTEAFF
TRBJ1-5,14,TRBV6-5,CAIKDHTGNQPQHF
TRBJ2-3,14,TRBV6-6,CASREGPAADTQYF
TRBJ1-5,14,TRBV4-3,CASSQEAGGQPQHF
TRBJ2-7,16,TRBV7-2,CASSSSGGGPSYEQYF
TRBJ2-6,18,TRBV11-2,CASSPRGSRPSGANVLTF
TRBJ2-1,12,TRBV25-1,CASSEFGSKQFF
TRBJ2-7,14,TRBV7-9,CASSPRTGDYEQYF
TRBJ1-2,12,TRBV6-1,CASSQATYGYTF
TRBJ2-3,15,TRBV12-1,CASSSLGQGTDTQYF
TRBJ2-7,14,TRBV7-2,CASSARLAGAEQYF
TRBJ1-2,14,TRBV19,CASSIGSGVDGYTF
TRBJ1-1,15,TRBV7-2,CASSFLGTGGTEAFF